The 18 T cell receptor beta chains listed next were all sequenced from one sample in a study of neurological immune-mediated disorders. TCRdb re-derived calls from the 5' RACE reads in MiXCR, one entry per CDR3 protein. The sample yields tens of thousands of distinct CDR3 sequences, 2.5% to 3% seen once. The sequencing input was PBMCs. The receptors derive from a woman aged 25 to 39 with multiple sclerosis.

The chain recombines TRBV11-3 with TRBJ1-6; 7 bases are shared with TRBD1. From germline, CDR1 is SGHNT and CDR2 YENEEA. The CDR3 consists of 14 residues. The V and J ends lost 4 bases and 7 bases, in that order; junction bases with no gene match: 4. CDR3 sequence reads: CASSSGTENSPLHF. In nucleotides, the CDR3 is TGTGCCAGCAGCTCCGGGACAGAAAATTCACCCCTCCACTTT.

This clonotype was recorded many times. This chain uses TRBV7-9 with TRBJ2-3; D ambiguous. In germline, CDR1 is SEHNR, CDR2 FQNEAQ (reference sequence). The CDR3 contains 11 residues. The V and J ends lost 4 bases and 6 bases respectively, with 5 bases between them. Here the CDR3 DNA reads TGTGCCAGCAGCTCAGTGGATACGCAGTATTTT. This sequence encodes CASSSVDTQYF.

This clonotype showed up many times. The chain has TRBV12-3 or TRBV12-4 and TRBJ2-5; D not resolved. Trimming pared 6 bases from V and 14 bases from J, leaving 19 bases between. CDR3 size: 12 residues. The CDR3 bases are TGTGCCAGCAGCTTCGACTGGCGAGACCCCTACTTC. Protein product: CASSFDWRDPYF.

The sample holds many counts of this clonotype. The V and J genes are TRBV6-4 and TRBJ1-2; 7 bases align to TRBD1. The CDR3 is 14 residues long. CDR1 and CDR2 from the germline V gene are MRHNA and SNTAGT. The V and J ends lost 7 bases and 4 bases, in that order; junction bases with no gene match: 9. The CDR3, as DNA: TGTGCCAGCACAATGACAGGGCCGTTCTATGGCTACACCTTC. It encodes CASTMTGPFYGYTF.

Notes on this clonotype: A much bigger clone sits one base away, suggesting this may be a read error. V and J are TRBV29-1 and TRBJ1-2; D is undetermined. V was trimmed by 4 bases and J by 1 base, leaving 7 bases between them. CDR1 and CDR2 (germline): SQVTM, ANQGSEA. CDR3 length: 12 amino acids. The DNA of the CDR3 is TGCAGCGTTGTGGACGGTAACTATGGCTACACCTTC. Translated: CSVVDGNYGYTF.

This clonotype occurred many times. This chain connects TRBV20-1 to TRBJ2-7, with D possibly matching TRBD1 (8 bases). This CDR3 contains 13 residues. Deletions cut 7 bases from V and 2 bases from J, with 15 bases between. Germline V gene data show CDR1 as DFQATT and CDR2 as SNEGSKA (reference sequence). The CDR3 DNA sequence: TGCAGTGGGGGGGGACAGGCCGCCTACGAGCAGTACTTC. Protein product: CSGGGQAAYEQYF.

In this sample, this clonotype turned up many times. The genes are TRBV4-2 and TRBJ2-7; 11 nucleotides align to TRBD2. Germline lookup yields CDR1 LGHNA and CDR2 YNFKEQ. This CDR3 comprises 16 residues. With V trimmed by 4 bases and J by 0 bases, 5 bases remained unmatched. This CDR3 reads CASSPLAGGPSYEQYF. The CDR3 nucleotides read TGTGCCAGCAGCCCTTTAGCGGGAGGGCCCTCCTACGAGCAGTACTTC.

This clonotype was recorded at least ten times. V is TRBV20-1 and J is TRBJ1-1; 7 bases are shared with TRBD1. The germline V gene has CDR1 DFQATT and CDR2 SNEGSKA (reference sequence). CDR3 length: 13 residues. Unmatched junction bases numbered 8, after V lost 6 bases and J lost 4 bases. The CDR3 spells CSANRGESTEAFF. The CDR3 bases are TGCAGTGCAAACAGGGGTGAAAGCACTGAAGCTTTCTTT.

This clonotype appeared many times. The rearrangement uses TRBV7-2 and TRBJ2-7; possibly TRBD2 for D (6 bases). Deletions cut 4 bases from V and 4 bases from J, with 17 bases between. The V gene's germline CDR1 is SGHTA and CDR2 FQGNSA. This CDR3 has 15 amino acids. The DNA of the CDR3 is TGTGCCAGCAGCTGGTGGGGGGAGCTCTCATACGAGCAGTACTTC. This encodes CASSWWGELSYEQYF.

This clonotype appeared many times. The rearrangement joins TRBV3-1 to TRBJ2-7, with D unclear. Per the germline V gene, CDR1 is LGHDT and CDR2 is YNNKEL (reference sequence). This CDR3 comprises 13 residues. V lost 4 bases and J lost 1, with 8 bases in between. CDR3 bases: TGTGCCAGCAGCCGTACCGGATCCTACGAGCAGTACTTC. This gives the protein CASSRTGSYEQYF.

This clonotype was counted at least ten times. V is TRBV29-1 and J is TRBJ1-6, with 8 bases lining up with TRBD1. CDR3 length equals 13 residues. V lost 6 bases and J lost 7; bases outside the gene matches: 5. Germline loops: CDR1 SQVTM, CDR2 ANQGSEA. For the CDR3, the DNA is TGCAGCGTGGGGGACAGGTCAAATTCACCCCTCCACTTT. Amino acids: CSVGDRSNSPLHF.

This clonotype has at least ten counts. The chain combines TRBV5-1 with TRBJ2-3; TRBD1 aligns across 7 bases. The trim removed 5 bases at V and 3 bases at J, leaving 12 bases unmatched. Germline-derived CDR1 and CDR2 are SGHRS and YFSETQ. The length of the CDR3 is 16 residues. CDR3 sequence (DNA): TGCGCCAGCAGTGTCACAGGGGATAGGAGTACAGATACGCAGTATTTT. This codes for CASSVTGDRSTDTQYF.

This clonotype was detected many times. The chain carries TRBV6-5 and TRBJ2-2, with 13 positions matching TRBD2. The germline V gene encodes CDR1 MNHEY and CDR2 SVGAGI. The V and J ends lost 5 bases and 5 bases, in that order; junction bases with no gene match: 8. CDR3 length: 17 amino acids. The CDR3 loop reads CASSHGLAGVGTGELFF. In DNA form, the CDR3 reads TGTGCCAGCAGTCACGGACTAGCGGGAGTTGGGACCGGGGAGCTGTTTTTT.

The table lists this clonotype with many counts. This chain joins TRBV6-5 and TRBJ1-2; the D gene is possibly TRBD1 (5 bases). The germline V gene encodes CDR1 MNHEY and CDR2 SVGAGI. The CDR3 runs 15 residues. Trimming stripped 5 bases from V and 8 bases from J, with 21 bases between. CDR3 residues: CASSLGGAVVGGYTF. In nucleotides, the CDR3 is TGTGCCAGCAGTCTTGGAGGGGCGGTGGTTGGAGGCTACACCTTC.

This clonotype was picked up many times. The chain links TRBV29-1 to TRBJ2-7; 10 bases agree with TRBD1. The CDR3 has 12 amino acids. Unmatched junction bases numbered 8, after V lost 8 bases and J lost 7 bases. In germline, CDR1 is SQVTM, CDR2 ANQGSEA. The CDR3 DNA reads as TGCAGCACGCGGACAGGGGGAGAGGAGCAGTACTTC. This encodes CSTRTGGEEQYF.

Many counts were recorded for this clonotype. The chain combines TRBV6-5 with TRBJ2-3; TRBD2 might be the D (7 bases). The CDR3 runs 14 residues. Trimming took off 4 bases at V and 6 bases at J, with 14 bases between the two ends. Germline V CDR1 and CDR2: MNHEY, SVGAGI. The CDR3 region is CASSLGGGSDTQYF. The DNA for the CDR3 is TGTGCCAGCAGTTTGGGGGGGGGCTCGGATACGCAGTATTTT.

This clonotype was detected many times. This chain joins TRBV20-1 and TRBJ2-5; tentative D call: TRBD1 (5 bases). The length of the CDR3 is 15 residues. CDR1 is DFQATT and CDR2 is SNEGSKA in the germline V gene (reference sequence). V was clipped by 0 bases and J by 3 bases, with 14 bases between them. This CDR3 reads CSARDGAKPKETQYF. The CDR3 nucleotides are TGCAGTGCTAGAGATGGGGCTAAACCCAAAGAGACCCAGTACTTC.

This clonotype was counted ten times or more. This chain links TRBV4-1 with TRBJ2-5, with D unresolved. Germline V lookup: CDR1 MGHRA, CDR2 YSYEKL. This CDR3 is built from 16 residues. Trimming removed 0 bases from V and 4 bases from J, with 15 bases in between. The CDR3 loop reads CASSQEDGRRLETQYF. In DNA, the CDR3 is TGCGCCAGCAGCCAAGAAGACGGACGGCGGTTAGAGACCCAGTACTTC.